The source of this T cell receptor (beta chain) is a study of human T cells and chemical hapten exposure. Study-level information: 2% DPC applied to an approximately 2 cm by approximately 2 cm arm area sensitized donors.

The library put unique molecular identifiers onto individual cDNA molecules. TCRdb re-called the RACE reads with MiXCR, one entry per CDR3 protein. The sample yields 35,000 to 50,000 distinct CDR3 sequences, 9.5% to 15% seen once. Time point specified: pre-sensitization, week 0. Treatment here: therapeutic diphenylcyclopropenone sensitization with weekly scalp DPC. Germline V gene sequence: CDR1 MDHEN, CDR2 SYDVKM. The CDR3 extends over 14 amino acids. Trimming removed 3 bases from V and 5 bases from J; junction bases left unmatched: 3. This material consisted of whole blood, taken in connection with sensitization to the hapten diphenylcyclopropenone (DPC). This clonotype was obtained from a woman under 40 with alopecia areata. Some clones in this sample may be carry-over from other donors' samples. The chain has TRBV28 and TRBJ2-3, with TRBD1 matching over 9 bases. CDR3 bases: TGTGCCAGCAGTTTGAGGGACAGGGTAGATACGCAGTATTTT. As protein: CASSLRDRVDTQYF.